The 30 T cell receptor beta chains below come from one sample, sequenced in a study of T cell repertoires in cytomegalovirus infection. TCRdb used MiXCR to reprocess the reads, holding one entry per CDR3 protein. Among around 630,000 distinct CDR3 sequences, approximately 24% were seen once, and the ten largest hold 7% to 9%. Sequencing was performed on CD8+ T cells from PBMCs. Receptors were obtained from a human donor in good health (CMV status not recorded). Some clones in this sample may be carry-over from other donors' samples.

The chain employs TRBV6-6 and TRBJ2-7; 8 positions match TRBD1. The CDR3 consists of 16 residues. Trimming removed 3 bases from V and 6 bases from J; junction bases left unmatched: 13. Germline V gives CDR1 MNHNY, CDR2 SVGAGI (reference sequence). CDR3 residues: CASSYGDRQEGGEQYV. The CDR3 DNA is TGTGCCAGCAGTTATGGGGACAGGCAAGAGGGAGGCGAGCAGTACGTC.

V is TRBV6-6 and J is TRBJ1-6; D is unresolved. Germline V gives CDR1 MNHNY, CDR2 SVGAGI (reference sequence). Trimming pared 2 bases from V and 0 bases from J, leaving 8 bases between. There are 16 residues in the CDR3. Here the CDR3 DNA reads TGTGCCAGCAGTTACGTTCAAAGCTCCTATAATTCACCCCTCCACTTT. Encoded protein: CASSYVQSSYNSPLHF.

This clonotype was found many times. The chain uses TRBV7-6 and TRBJ2-7; the D gene is possibly TRBD2 (6 bases). Per germline, CDR1 SGHVS and CDR2 FNYEAQ. V dropped 3 bases and J dropped 5 bases, with 23 bases sitting between them. CDR3 size: 17 residues. The CDR3: CASSFYGVGSSQHEQYF. CDR3 DNA: TGTGCCAGCAGCTTTTACGGTGTCGGGAGCTCCCAACACGAGCAGTACTTC. The variable domain in full, with the rest retrieved from reference TRBV7-6 and TRBJ2-7, is GAGVSQSPRYKVTKRGQDVALRCDPISGHVSLYWYRQALGQGPEFLTYFNYEAQQDKSGLPNDRFSAERPEGSISTLTIQRTEQRDSAMYRCASSFYGVGSSQHEQYFGPGTRLTVT.

This clonotype showed up many times. This chain links TRBV11-3 with TRBJ2-1; D is perhaps TRBD2 (5 bases). The CDR3 is 14 residues long. Trimming stripped 4 bases from V and 9 bases from J, with 16 bases between. Germline loops: CDR1 SGHNT, CDR2 YENEEA. CDR3 nucleotide sequence: TGTGCCAGCAGCTATAGTCGGGCCGCGGGTGAGCAGTTCTTC. Its protein product is CASSYSRAAGEQFF.

V and J are TRBV6-6 and TRBJ1-1, with 7 bases matching TRBD1. V lost 4 bases and J lost 4; bases outside the gene matches: 9. Germline CDR1 MNHNY, CDR2 SVGAGI (reference sequence). The CDR3 length is 15 residues. CDR3 sequence: CASSSPRGPSTEAFF. Here the CDR3 DNA reads TGTGCCAGCAGTTCCCCGAGGGGGCCTAGCACTGAAGCTTTCTTT.

This clonotype has only a few counts. The V and J genes are TRBV20-1 and TRBJ2-3; possibly TRBD1 or TRBD2 for D (6 bases each). V lost 3 bases, J lost 2 bases, and 15 bases lay in between. The CDR3 runs to 15 residues. Germline V CDR1 and CDR2: DFQATT, SNEGSKA (reference sequence). CDR3 loop: CSARLMWGATDTQYF. The CDR3 DNA reads TGCAGTGCTAGGTTAATGTGGGGGGCCACAGATACGCAGTATTTT.

This clonotype has ten or more counts. The rearrangement links TRBV7-6 to TRBJ2-3; TRBD2 matches 8 bases. The trim removed 1 base at V and 3 bases at J, leaving 6 bases unmatched. CDR1 is SGHVS, CDR2 FNYEAQ, per germline. This CDR3 has 16 residues. As DNA, the CDR3 is TGTGCCAGCAGCTTAGGTCGGGGGGGGCCGACAGATACGCAGTATTTT. This sequence encodes CASSLGRGGPTDTQYF.

The chain is built from TRBV29-1 and TRBJ2-1; TRBD2 matches 11 bases. Germline assignment: CDR1 SQVTM and CDR2 ANQGSEA. J was trimmed by 2 bases and V by 3 bases; bases with no gene match: 6. CDR3 length equals 16 residues. The CDR3 coding sequence is TGCAGCGTTGAGGGACTAGCGGCCTTTCCCTACAATGAGCAGTTCTTC. It codes for CSVEGLAAFPYNEQFF.

V gene TRBV10-3 combines with J gene TRBJ1-6; D possibly corresponds to TRBD1 (5 bases). Germline-derived CDR1 and CDR2 are ENHRY and SYGVKD. V was shortened by 2 bases and J by 2 bases, with 13 bases between the two germline ends. This CDR3 has 17 residues. The CDR3 region has the DNA TGTGCCATCAGTGAGAAGCAGGGCGACGCCTATAATTCACCCCTCCACTTT. It codes for CAISEKQGDAYNSPLHF.

In its sample, this clonotype was seen once. V usage is TRBV20-1 and J usage is TRBJ2-1; 9 nucleotides align to TRBD2. Germline V gives CDR1 DFQATT, CDR2 SNEGSKA (reference sequence). The CDR3 contains 17 residues. J was trimmed by 0 bases and V by 0 bases; bases with no gene match: 6. The CDR3 region is CSARDGLAGLSYNEQFF. For the CDR3, the DNA is TGCAGTGCTAGAGATGGGCTAGCGGGGCTCTCCTACAATGAGCAGTTCTTC.

The sample holds a few counts of this clonotype. The J gene is TRBJ2-1, the V gene TRBV27, with 9 nucleotides matching TRBD2. Trimming at V came to 6 bases and at J to 8 bases, leaving 8 bases not matched to a gene. The CDR3 sequence is 14 residues long. The germline V gene encodes CDR1 MNHEY and CDR2 SMNVEV (reference sequence). CDR3 region: CASSPGTSRYEQFF. CDR3 nucleotides: TGTGCCAGCAGCCCCGGGACTAGCAGGTATGAGCAGTTCTTC.

The rearrangement uses TRBV13 and TRBJ2-7, with a possible D match to TRBD1 (5 bases). Germline CDR1 is PRHDT and CDR2 is FYEKMQ (reference sequence). Trimming left V 2 bases short and J 6 bases short, with 11 bases between. The CDR3 length is 13 residues. CDR3 bases: TGTGCCAGCAGCTTAAGCAGGGATGGCGAGCAGTACTTC. Translation: CASSLSRDGEQYF.

Only a few counts were recorded for this clonotype. The chain carries TRBV29-1 and TRBJ2-1; 8 bases line up with TRBD1. V lost 4 bases and J lost 4; bases outside the gene matches: 9. This CDR3 comprises 15 residues. Germline V gene sequence: CDR1 SQVTM, CDR2 ANQGSEA. Here the CDR3 reads CSVVPRTGRYNEQFF. DNA of the CDR3: TGCAGCGTTGTACCCCGGACAGGGCGATACAATGAGCAGTTCTTC.

Notes on this clonotype: A much larger clone differs from this one at a single base, so this may be a read error. This chain uses TRBV7-9 with TRBJ2-7, with TRBD1 matching over 9 bases. This CDR3 has 18 residues. V was pared by 1 base and J by 0 bases, with 10 bases of the junction left unmatched. Germline V gives CDR1 SEHNR, CDR2 FQNEAQ (reference sequence). Here the CDR3 DNA reads TGTGCCAGCAGCTTAGTTCCGGGACAGGGACCGTGCTCCTACGAGCAGTACGTC. Amino acid sequence: CASSLVPGQGPCSYEQYV.

V and J are TRBV7-2 and TRBJ1-2, with a possible D match to TRBD1 (5 bases). With 1 base removed from V and 6 bases from J, the gap between germline ends came to 12 bases. The germline gives CDR1 SGHTA, CDR2 FQGNSA. The CDR3 runs 14 residues. CDR3 sequence: CASSLDRSYHGYTF. DNA of the CDR3: TGTGCCAGCAGCTTAGACAGGAGCTACCATGGCTACACCTTC.

This chain's CDR3 is CASRWTGLEAFF. The CDR3 region has the DNA TGTGCCAGCAGATGGACAGGGCTTGAAGCTTTCTTT. V gene TRBV12-3 or TRBV12-4 combines with J gene TRBJ1-1; TRBD1 matches at 8 bases. This CDR3 comprises 12 residues. The ends lost 6 bases at V and 7 bases at J; junction bases unmatched: 4.

This clonotype was observed a few times. This chain connects TRBV20-1 to TRBJ2-1; the match to TRBD1 covers 7 bases. This CDR3 region has 13 residues. Losses at the gene ends were 3 bases for V and 3 bases for J; bases not matched to a gene: 2. Looked up from germline, CDR1 is DFQATT and CDR2 is SNEGSKA (reference sequence). The CDR3 loop is CSARGDSYNEQFF. The CDR3 region has the DNA TGCAGTGCTAGGGGGGACAGCTACAATGAGCAGTTCTTC.

The CDR3 nucleotides read TGTGCCAGCAGCGCCGTCCCACATTTCGATAGCAATCAGCCCCAGCATTTT. Translated, it gives CASSAVPHFDSNQPQHF. J is TRBJ1-5 and V is TRBV5-5; the D is unclear. The CDR3 has 17 amino acids. Germline-derived CDR1 and CDR2 are SGHKS and YYEKEE (reference sequence). Trimming took off 4 bases at V and 0 bases at J, with 17 bases between the two ends.

This clonotype was detected only a few times. The chain recombines TRBV20-1 with TRBJ2-3; 7 nucleotides line up with TRBD1. Germline CDR1 reads DFQATT; CDR2 reads SNEGSKA (reference sequence). The CDR3 is 16 amino acids. After removal of 5 bases from V and 6 bases from J, the junction contained 17 bases not matched to a gene. In DNA form, the CDR3 reads TGCAGTGCTCTACCGACAGGGACCGGGTTATGGGATACGCAGTATTTT. It is translated as CSALPTGTGLWDTQYF.

The genes are TRBV20-1 and TRBJ2-2; the D call may be TRBD1 or TRBD2 (6 bases each). Germline V CDR1 and CDR2: DFQATT, SNEGSKA (reference sequence). This CDR3 is built from 16 residues. V lost 0 bases and J 0 bases, leaving 11 bases between the germline ends. CDR3: CSARDPEGANTGELFF. The CDR3 region has the DNA TGCAGTGCTAGAGATCCGGAGGGGGCGAACACCGGGGAGCTGTTTTTT.

This clonotype has a handful of counts. The rearrangement links TRBV7-9 to TRBJ1-4; D might be TRBD1 (5 bases). The V end was cut by 8 bases, the J end by 8 bases, with 9 bases between. CDR1 SEHNR and CDR2 FQNEAQ come from the germline V gene (reference sequence). CDR3 length equals 11 residues. The CDR3: CASGWGEKLFF. DNA of the CDR3: TGTGCCAGCGGGTGGGGCGAAAAACTGTTTTTT. Full variable domain (rest looked up from reference TRBV7-9 and TRBJ1-4): DTGVSQNPRHKITKRGQNVTFRCDPISEHNRLYWYRQTLGQGPEFLTYFQNEAQLEKSRLLSDRFSAERPKGSFSTLEIQRTEQGDSAMYLCASGWGEKLFFGSGTQLSVL.

The chain links TRBV7-2 to TRBJ1-6, with D tentatively TRBD1 (5 bases). Looked up from germline, CDR1 is SGHTA and CDR2 is FQGNSA. V was trimmed by 5 bases and J by 10 bases, leaving 21 bases between them. The CDR3 is made up of 16 amino acids. This chain's CDR3 is CASSLPGQGFGSPLHF. The CDR3 DNA sequence: TGTGCCAGCAGCCTACCAGGGCAGGGTTTTGGGTCACCCCTCCACTTT.

The V gene is TRBV5-1, the J gene TRBJ2-7, with TRBD2 matching over 8 bases. J was trimmed by 3 bases and V by 4 bases; bases with no gene match: 9. The CDR3 sequence is 15 residues long. CDR1 is SGHRS, CDR2 YFSETQ, per germline. The CDR3 here is CASSPSIGGDYEQYF. Written as DNA, the CDR3 is TGCGCCAGCAGCCCAAGTATCGGGGGGGACTACGAGCAGTACTTC. Supplemented by reference TRBV5-1 and TRBJ2-7, the full variable domain reads KAGVTQTPRYLIKTRGQQVTLSCSPISGHRSVSWYQQTPGQGLQFLFEYFSETQRNKGNFPGRFSGRQFSNSRSEMNVSTLELGDSALYLCASSPSIGGDYEQYFGPGTRLTVT.

This clonotype was observed a handful of times. The V and J genes are TRBV20-1 and TRBJ1-4, with 8 bases matching TRBD1. The CDR3 is 16 residues long. V lost 1 base and J lost 6; bases outside the gene matches: 10. Germline V lookup: CDR1 DFQATT, CDR2 SNEGSKA (reference sequence). The CDR3 reads CSARVTLDRVDEKLFF. CDR3 in DNA: TGCAGTGCTAGAGTTACCCTGGACAGGGTAGATGAAAAACTGTTTTTT.

The chain has TRBV14 and TRBJ2-2; D uncertain. The CDR3 runs to 15 residues. The V and J ends lost 6 bases and 0 bases respectively, with 11 bases between them. Germline V gene data show CDR1 as SGHDN and CDR2 as FVKESK. The CDR3 bases are TGTGCCAGCAGATACCGGTCTTCGAACACCGGGGAGCTGTTTTTT. Its protein is CASRYRSSNTGELFF.

The sample holds many counts of this clonotype. The chain recombines TRBV11-2 with TRBJ2-1, with 9 bases that match TRBD1. Germline assignment: CDR1 SGHAT and CDR2 FQNNGV. The CDR3 spans 16 residues. The ends lost 5 bases at V and 4 bases at J; junction bases unmatched: 9. CDR3 sequence (DNA): TGTGCCAGCAGCACACCGGGACAGGGTGTTTACAATGAGCAGTTCTTC. Translation: CASSTPGQGVYNEQFF. The full variable domain, its missing parts supplied by reference TRBV11-2 and TRBJ2-1, is EAGVAQSPRYKIIEKRQSVAFWCNPISGHATLYWYQQILGQGPKLLIQFQNNGVVDDSQLPKDRFSAERLKGVDSTLKIQPAKLEDSAVYLCASSTPGQGVYNEQFFGPGTRLTVL.

This clonotype came up many times. V gene TRBV28 combines with J gene TRBJ2-1; 10 bases align to TRBD1. V trimming: 2 bases; J trimming: 5 bases; junction bases outside the gene matches: 12. Looked up from germline, CDR1 is MDHEN and CDR2 is SYDVKM. This CDR3 region has 18 residues. For the CDR3, the DNA is TGTGCCAGCAGTTTACTAGACAGGGGGCATCGGACTGACAATGAGCAGTTCTTC. Protein product: CASSLLDRGHRTDNEQFF.

This clonotype was observed a handful of times. The V call is TRBV20-1, the J call TRBJ2-1; 8 bases agree with TRBD2. CDR1 and CDR2 (germline): DFQATT, SNEGSKA (reference sequence). V dropped 1 base and J dropped 2; count of bases not matched to a gene: 7. CDR3 length equals 16 residues. The CDR3 sequence is CSARAYERGPYNEQFF. CDR3 nucleotide sequence: TGCAGTGCTAGAGCATACGAGCGGGGGCCCTACAATGAGCAGTTCTTC.

This clonotype was observed at least ten times. The chain has TRBV6-1 and TRBJ2-7, with TRBD1 as a possible D gene (5 bases). Deletions cut 8 bases from V and 3 bases from J, with 14 bases between. CDR1 and CDR2 (germline): MNHNS, SASEGT. The CDR3 covers 13 residues. Here the CDR3 reads CASGIGEGYEQYF. The CDR3 DNA sequence: TGTGCCAGCGGTATAGGGGAAGGCTACGAGCAGTACTTC.

The rearrangement links TRBV10-3 to TRBJ1-4; possibly TRBD1 for D (6 bases). The CDR3 runs 15 residues. Per the germline V gene, CDR1 is ENHRY and CDR2 is SYGVKD. V lost 3 bases and J lost 11, with 19 bases in between. The CDR3 here is CAISERGLNEMKLFF. The DNA of the CDR3 is TGTGCCATCAGTGAACGGGGGCTTAATGAAATGAAACTGTTTTTT.